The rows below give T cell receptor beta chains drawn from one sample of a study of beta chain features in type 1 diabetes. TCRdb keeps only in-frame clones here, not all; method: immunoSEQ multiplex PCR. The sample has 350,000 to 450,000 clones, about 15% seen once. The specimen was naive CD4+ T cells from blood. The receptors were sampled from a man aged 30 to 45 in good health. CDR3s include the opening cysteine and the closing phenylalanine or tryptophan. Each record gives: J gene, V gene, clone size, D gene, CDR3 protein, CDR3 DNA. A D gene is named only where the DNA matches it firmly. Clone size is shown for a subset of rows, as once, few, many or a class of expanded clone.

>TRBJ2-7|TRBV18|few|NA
CASSLARGGWYEQYF
TGTGCCAGCTCACTGGCGAGGGGGGGCTGGTACGAGCAGTACTTC
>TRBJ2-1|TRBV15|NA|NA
CATSISGLNNEQFF
TGTGCCACCAGCATTTCGGGGTTAAACAATGAGCAGTTCTTC
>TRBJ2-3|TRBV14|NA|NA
CASSLFPLSTDTQYF
TGTGCCAGCAGCCTGTTCCCCTTGAGCACAGATACGCAGTATTTT
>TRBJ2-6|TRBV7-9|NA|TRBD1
CASTRQGALSGANVLTF
TGTGCCAGCACCCGACAGGGGGCCCTCTCTGGGGCCAACGTCCTGACTTTC
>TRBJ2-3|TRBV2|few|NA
CASTALDTQYF
TGTGCCAGCACGGCTCTAGATACGCAGTATTTT
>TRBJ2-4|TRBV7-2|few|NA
CASSLDLWVNIQYF
TGTGCCAGCAGCTTGGACTTATGGGTGAACATTCAGTACTTC
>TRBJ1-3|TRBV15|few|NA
CATSRDGTAPGNTIYF
TGTGCCACCAGCAGAGATGGAACAGCGCCTGGAAACACCATATATTTT
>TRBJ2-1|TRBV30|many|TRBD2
CAWTPGGLAREQFF
TGTGCCTGGACTCCGGGGGGGCTAGCGAGAGAGCAGTTCTTC
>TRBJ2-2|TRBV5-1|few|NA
CASSSISLAGAFTGELFF
TGCGCCAGCAGCTCAATTTCCCTGGCCGGGGCATTCACCGGGGAGCTGTTTTTT
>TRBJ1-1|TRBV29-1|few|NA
CSVRTDTEAFF
TGCAGCGTGAGGACAGACACTGAAGCTTTCTTT
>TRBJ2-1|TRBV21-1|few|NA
CASRGGTSPFF
TGTGCCAGCAGGGGTGGGACTAGCCCGTTCTTC
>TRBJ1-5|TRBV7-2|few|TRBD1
CASSRDSSNQPQHF
TGTGCCAGCAGCAGGGACAGTTCCAATCAGCCCCAGCATTTT
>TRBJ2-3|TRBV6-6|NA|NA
CASTPRTTDTQYF
TGTGCCAGCACCCCAAGGACCACAGATACGCAGTATTTT
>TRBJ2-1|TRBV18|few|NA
CASSAGLTRGDEQFF
TGTGCCAGCTCCGCCGGGCTGACCCGAGGGGATGAGCAGTTCTTC
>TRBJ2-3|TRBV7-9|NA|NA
CASSLQASTDTQYF
TGTGCCAGCAGCTTACAGGCTAGCACAGATACGCAGTATTTT